Listed here are 4 T cell receptor beta chains from one sample, sequenced in a study of T-cell memory formation after mild COVID-19. TCRdb independently ran MiXCR on the 5' RACE reads; one entry per CDR3 protein. The sample lists about 350,000 distinct CDR3 sequences; under 15% were seen once. Sequenced input: PBMCs or a T cell subset sorted from them (not recorded which). Receptors were obtained from a man between 18 and 35 years old who had mild COVID-19 (a few samples of this study predate the infection). Cell type and time point are not known.

At least ten counts were recorded for this clonotype. This rearrangement joins TRBV29-1 to TRBJ2-3; TRBD2 matches 7 bases. Looked up from germline, CDR1 is SQVTM and CDR2 is ANQGSEA. CDR3 length: 13 amino acids. J was trimmed by 1 base and V by 3 bases; bases with no gene match: 1. CDR3 loop: CSVDRGGTDTQYF. CDR3 nucleotides: TGCAGCGTTGACCGGGGGGGCACAGATACGCAGTATTTT.

This clonotype was seen ten or more times. The chain employs TRBV6-5 and TRBJ2-1, with 12 bases that match TRBD2. Germline assignment: CDR1 MNHEY and CDR2 SVGAGI. The CDR3 is made up of 15 amino acids. Trimming took 2 bases from V and 12 from J; bases not matched to a gene: 8. The DNA of the CDR3 is TGTGCCAGCAGTTACAGGGCTAGCGGGGGGGCAAGGCAGTTCTTC. It encodes CASSYRASGGARQFF.

This clonotype was found many times. This rearrangement joins TRBV11-2 to TRBJ2-5, with D perhaps assigned TRBD1 or TRBD2 (5 bases each). Per the germline V gene, CDR1 is SGHAT and CDR2 is FQNNGV. The CDR3 sequence is 15 residues long. The V end lost 1 base, the J end lost 4 bases, and 13 bases lay between the germline ends. The DNA for the CDR3 is TGTGCCAGCAGCTTAGGTTGGGACGGGGCAGAGACCCAGTACTTC. Its translation is CASSLGWDGAETQYF. Using reference TRBV11-2 and TRBJ2-5 for the parts outside the CDR3, the full variable domain is EAGVAQSPRYKIIEKRQSVAFWCNPISGHATLYWYQQILGQGPKLLIQFQNNGVVDDSQLPKDRFSAERLKGVDSTLKIQPAKLEDSAVYLCASSLGWDGAETQYFGPGTRLLVL.

The chain links TRBV7-8 to TRBJ2-5; tentatively, D is TRBD1 or TRBD2 (7 bases each). The germline V gene encodes CDR1 SGHVS and CDR2 FQNEAQ. Trimming shortened V by 5 bases and J by 4 bases, and 17 bases separated the two germline ends. CDR3 length: 15 residues. CDR3 DNA sequence: TGTGCCAGCAGCACGGGACAGCGGGGAAGAGAGACCCAGTACTTC. Its protein product is CASSTGQRGRETQYF.